The clone carrying this TCR beta chain was seen a few times. Its antigen is not identified. This sample is part of a study of cytomegalovirus exposure and HLA in healthy donors. Findings and caveats of the study: Reported results showed that the classifier diagnosed cytomegalovirus status with high specificity and sensitivity.

The V gene's germline CDR1 is SGHNT and CDR2 YYREEE (reference sequence). The length of the CDR3 is 15 residues. The ends lost 4 bases at V and 1 base at J; junction bases unmatched: 3. The PCR was carried out with 60 Vbeta primers and 13 Jbeta primers. Data came from immunoSEQ multiplex PCR; TCRdb stores just in-frame clones and leaves some out. The profile shows about 160,000 clones, roughly 65% of them singletons. The clonotype was recovered from a man aged 18-30 years in good health and CMV-seropositive. The rearrangement uses TRBV5-4 and TRBJ1-3; 9 bases match TRBD1. The sequenced material came from PBMCs. CDR3 sequence (DNA): TGTGCCAGCAGCAGTGGGACAGGGTCTGGAAACACCATATATTTT. Its translation is CASSSGTGSGNTIYF.